The following is a T cell receptor (beta chain) sequence with its context. The antigen is unknown. The CDR3 runs to 15 residues. V lost 2 bases and J 2 bases, leaving 13 bases between the germline ends. Germline V gives CDR1 SGHRS, CDR2 YFSETQ. This sample was included in a study of cytomegalovirus exposure and HLA in healthy donors. Study-level results: TCR beta chains numbering under 200 were designated cytomegalovirus-associated. Roughly uniform depth of sequencing across donors was assumed in presence/absence analyses. Both high specificity and high sensitivity reportedly marked the classifier's diagnosis of cytomegalovirus status. Later analysis placed DRB1 highest and HLA-C lowest in TCR association rates, which differed by HLA locus.

It was with 60 Vbeta and 13 Jbeta primers that the PCR ran. Libraries were prepared by immunoSEQ multiplex PCR; TCRdb keeps only in-frame clonotypes and omits some of them. The sample carries under 110,000 clones, around 85% recorded once. The origin of this receptor is a man aged 60 to 69 in good health and CMV-seronegative. The chain carries TRBV5-1 and TRBJ2-5, with a possible D match to TRBD1 (7 bases). The sequencing input was PBMCs. This chain's CDR3 is CASSFGGTEQETQYF. CDR3 sequence (DNA): TGCGCCAGCAGCTTTGGGGGGACAGAACAAGAGACCCAGTACTTC.